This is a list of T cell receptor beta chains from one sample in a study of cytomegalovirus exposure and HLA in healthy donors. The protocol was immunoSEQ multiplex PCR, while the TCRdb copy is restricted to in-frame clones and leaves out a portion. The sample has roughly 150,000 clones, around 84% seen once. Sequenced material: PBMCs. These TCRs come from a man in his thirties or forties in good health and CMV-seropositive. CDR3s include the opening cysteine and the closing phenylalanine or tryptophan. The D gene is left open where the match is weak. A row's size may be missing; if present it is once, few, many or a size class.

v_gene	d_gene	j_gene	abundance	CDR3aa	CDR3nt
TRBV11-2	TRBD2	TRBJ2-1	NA	CASSFEAGGPWNEQFF	TGTGCCAGCAGCTTCGAAGCGGGAGGGCCGTGGAATGAGCAGTTCTTC
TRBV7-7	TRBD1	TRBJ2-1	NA	CASSYPLGQASEQFF	TGTGCTAGCAGCTACCCCCTGGGACAGGCGAGCGAGCAGTTCTTC
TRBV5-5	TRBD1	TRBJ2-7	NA	CASSSPGQVSSYEQYF	TGTGCCAGCAGTTCCCCGGGACAGGTGTCGTCCTACGAGCAGTACTTC
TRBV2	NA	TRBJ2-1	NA	CASSTRDNNEQFF	TGTGCCAGCAGTACCCGGGACAACAATGAGCAGTTCTTC
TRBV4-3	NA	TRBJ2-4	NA	CASSQDQGIQYF	TGCGCCAGCAGCCAAGATCAGGGCATTCAGTACTTC
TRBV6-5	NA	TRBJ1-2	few	CASSSMATRSGYTF	TGTGCCAGCAGCTCCATGGCCACAAGAAGCGGATACACCTTC
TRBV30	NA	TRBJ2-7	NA	CAWSVLYEQYF	TGTGCCTGGAGTGTACTCTACGAGCAGTACTTC
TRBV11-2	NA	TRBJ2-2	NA	CASSSKTLTNTGELFF	TGTGCCAGCAGCTCTAAGACACTTACTAACACCGGGGAGCTGTTTTTT
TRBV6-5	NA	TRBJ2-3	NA	CASNGLFDTQYF	TGTGCCAGCAATGGACTATTCGATACGCAGTATTTT
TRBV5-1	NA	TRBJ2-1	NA	CASSLQQGDYNEQFF	TGCGCCAGCAGCTTGCAACAGGGTGATTACAATGAGCAGTTCTTC
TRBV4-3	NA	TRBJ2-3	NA	CASSPKKILSTDTQYF	TGCGCCAGCAGCCCTAAGAAGATCCTTAGCACAGATACGCAGTATTTT
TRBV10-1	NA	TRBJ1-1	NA	CASSNLPRGAFF	TGCGCCAGCAGTAACCTTCCCAGAGGAGCTTTCTTT
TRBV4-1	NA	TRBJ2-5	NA	CASSQERDSRETQYF	TGCGCCAGCAGCCAAGAGAGGGACTCGCGGGAGACCCAGTACTTC
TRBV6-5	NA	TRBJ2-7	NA	CASLRSEAHYEQYF	TGTGCCAGCCTACGTTCGGAGGCCCACTACGAGCAGTACTTC
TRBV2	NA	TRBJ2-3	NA	CASEEDSKRHTDTQYF	TGTGCCAGTGAGGAGGATTCCAAAAGACACACAGATACGCAGTATTTT
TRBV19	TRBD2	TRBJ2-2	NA	CASHGRAGELFF	TGTGCCAGTCACGGGAGGGCTGGGGAGCTGTTTTTT
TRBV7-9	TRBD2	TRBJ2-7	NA	CASSLAGGPYEQYF	TGTGCCAGCAGCTTGGCGGGAGGGCCCTACGAGCAGTACTTC
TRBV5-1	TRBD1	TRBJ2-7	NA	CASSLTPPGQGYEQYF	TGCGCCAGCAGCTTGACGCCTCCGGGACAGGGCTACGAGCAGTACTTC
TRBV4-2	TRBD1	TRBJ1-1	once	CASSRGQASPEAFF	TGTGCCAGCAGCCGAGGACAGGCTTCCCCTGAAGCTTTCTTT
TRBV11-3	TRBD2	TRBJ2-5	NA	CASSRSGTKRGTQYF	TGTGCCAGCAGCCGTAGCGGGACCAAAAGAGGGACCCAGTACTTC
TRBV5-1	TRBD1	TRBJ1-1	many	CASSTRDSLNTEAFF	TGCGCCAGCAGCACCAGGGACAGTTTAAACACTGAAGCTTTCTTT
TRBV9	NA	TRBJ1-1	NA	CASSPRGQVNTEAFF	TGTGCCAGCAGCCCCCGCGGGCAGGTGAACACTGAAGCTTTCTTT
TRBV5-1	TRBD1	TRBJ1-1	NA	CASSWGPGQGITEAFF	TGCGCCAGCAGCTGGGGGCCGGGACAGGGGATCACTGAAGCTTTCTTT
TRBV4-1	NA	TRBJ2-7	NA	CASSQGPARAVNEQYF	TGCGCCAGCAGCCAAGGGCCCGCGAGGGCGGTGAACGAGCAGTACTTC
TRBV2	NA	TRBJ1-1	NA	CASSSQETEAFF	TGTGCCAGCAGCTCACAGGAAACCGAAGCTTTCTTT
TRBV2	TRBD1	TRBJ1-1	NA	CASSIPGQGGTEAFF	TGTGCCAGCAGCATACCGGGACAGGGAGGGACTGAAGCTTTCTTT
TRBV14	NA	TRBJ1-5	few	CASSQGTDQPQHF	TGTGCCAGCAGCCAAGGAACGGATCAGCCCCAGCATTTT
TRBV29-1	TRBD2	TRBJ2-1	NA	CSVGQLAGGPSYNEQFF	TGCAGCGTTGGTCAACTAGCGGGAGGCCCTTCCTACAATGAGCAGTTCTTC
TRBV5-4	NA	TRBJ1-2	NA	CASSSGLPLAGGYTF	TGTGCCAGCAGCTCGGGGCTCCCTCTGGCGGGGGGCTACACCTTC
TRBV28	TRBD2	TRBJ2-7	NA	CASSSPTSGPYYEQYF	TGTGCCAGCAGTTCGCCTACTAGCGGGCCCTACTACGAGCAGTACTTC
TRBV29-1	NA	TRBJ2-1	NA	CSVEFRGPGNEQFF	TGCAGCGTTGAATTCCGAGGGCCTGGAAATGAGCAGTTCTTC
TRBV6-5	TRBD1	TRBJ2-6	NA	CASSRTGTGANVLTF	TGTGCCAGCAGCCGGACAGGGACTGGGGCCAACGTCCTGACTTTC